The 13 T cell receptor beta chains listed next were all sequenced from one sample in a study of control samples from healthy donors and cancer patients. Data came from immunoSEQ multiplex PCR; TCRdb stores just in-frame clones and leaves some out. The profile covers tens of thousands of clones, with roughly 93% appearing a single time and more than 2.5% taken by the ten largest. Sequenced input: blood. Receptors originate from a woman younger than 45 in good health.

V and J are TRBV3-1 (or the pseudogene TRBV3-2) and TRBJ1-1, with no clear D. The CDR3 is made up of 14 amino acids. CDR1 and CDR2 from the germline V gene are LGHDT and YNNKEL (reference sequence). Trimming shortened V by 2 bases and J by 1 base, and 8 bases separated the two germline ends. The DNA for the CDR3 is TGTGCCAGCAGCCAAAGGGCCGCGAACACTGAAGCTTTCTTT. Translation gives CASSQRAANTEAFF.

The rearrangement joins TRBV3-1 (or the pseudogene TRBV3-2) to TRBJ2-1; 12 bases match TRBD2. Germline V lookup: CDR1 LGHDT, CDR2 YNNKEL (reference sequence). After removal of 4 bases from V and 2 bases from J, the junction contained 3 bases not matched to a gene. This CDR3 has 16 residues. This CDR3 is CASSLLAGGPYNEQFF. As DNA, the CDR3 is TGTGCCAGCAGCCTACTAGCGGGGGGTCCCTACAATGAGCAGTTCTTC.

The rearrangement joins TRBV5-6 to TRBJ1-2, with TRBD1 as a possible D gene (6 bases). Trimming took off 0 bases at V and 8 bases at J, with 11 bases between the two ends. CDR1 is SGHDT and CDR2 is YYEEEE in the germline V gene. CDR3 length: 13 amino acids. The CDR3 nucleotides read TGTGCCAGCAGCTTGGTAAGGGGGAAGGGCTACACCTTC. As protein: CASSLVRGKGYTF.

The chain couples TRBV19 to TRBJ1-1, with no clear D. This CDR3 is 13 amino acids long. V dropped 3 bases and J dropped 8 bases, with 13 bases sitting between them. Germline V gene lookup returns CDR1 LNHDA and CDR2 SQIVND (reference sequence). CDR3 bases: TGTGCCAGTAGTATCGTGATGTCCACAGAAGCTTTCTTT. Its protein product is CASSIVMSTEAFF.

V and J are TRBV18 and TRBJ1-6; maybe TRBD1 (5 bases). This CDR3 contains 13 residues. The V gene lost 6 bases and the J gene lost 14 bases, with 17 bases spanning the gap. Germline V gene data show CDR1 as KGHSH and CDR2 as LQKENI. In nucleotides, the CDR3 is TGTGCCAGCTCGCGTGGACCGGAGGGGACCCTCCACTTT. Translated: CASSRGPEGTLHF.

The chain joins TRBV29-1 to TRBJ1-2, with D hard to call. V was trimmed by 6 bases and J by 8 bases, leaving 13 bases between them. The CDR3 runs 11 residues. Germline V lookup: CDR1 SQVTM, CDR2 ANQGSEA. The CDR3 reads CSVVEGLGYTF. The CDR3 nucleotides are TGCAGCGTCGTTGAGGGTTTGGGCTACACCTTC. The full variable domain, rest sourced from reference TRBV29-1 and TRBJ1-2, is SAVISQKPSRDICQRGTSLTIQCQVDSQVTMMFWYRQQPGQSLTLIATANQGSEATYESGFVIDKFPISRPNLTFSTLTVSNMSPEDSSIYLCSVVEGLGYTFGSGTRLTVV.

This clone was seen more than once but under ten times. This chain uses TRBV29-1 with TRBJ1-1; D is unresolved. V gave up 3 bases and J gave up 1 base, with 9 bases separating them. The length of the CDR3 is 13 residues. CDR1 is SQVTM, CDR2 ANQGSEA, per germline. The CDR3 DNA reads as TGCAGCGTTGACAGGACGGGGAACACTGAAGCTTTCTTT. This encodes CSVDRTGNTEAFF.

The chain combines TRBV2 with TRBJ1-6; 9 nucleotides line up with TRBD1. The germline CDR1 and CDR2 sequences are SNHLY and FYNNEI. After removal of 5 bases from V and 5 bases from J, the junction contained 4 bases not matched to a gene. This CDR3 contains 15 residues. The CDR3 nucleotides are TGTGCCAGCAGTCCCGGGACAGGGAATAATTCACCCCTCCACTTT. Its translation: CASSPGTGNNSPLHF.

This sequence joins TRBV24-1 and TRBJ2-2; D is tentatively TRBD1 or TRBD2 (5 bases each). Germline assignment: CDR1 KGHDR and CDR2 SFDVKD. The germline V and J ends were trimmed by 4 bases and 7 bases, with 15 bases remaining between them. This CDR3 has 15 amino acids. The CDR3 region has the DNA TGTGCCACCAGTGACAGGGACGCCGGGATCGGGGAGCTGTTTTTT. Encoded protein: CATSDRDAGIGELFF.

The chain employs TRBV5-1 and TRBJ1-2; D gene unclear. Germline CDR1 reads SGHRS; CDR2 reads YFSETQ. The CDR3 length is 13 residues. V lost 3 bases to trimming and J lost 8 bases, with 14 bases between them. The DNA for the CDR3 is TGCGCCAGCAGCTCGGCGGGGAAGGAGGGCTACACCTTC. It yields the protein CASSSAGKEGYTF.

This clone has just a few counts. The chain has TRBV7-9 and TRBJ1-5; the D gene is possibly TRBD1 (6 bases). Germline V gene data show CDR1 as SEHNR and CDR2 as FQNEAQ (reference sequence). CDR3 length equals 15 residues. Trimming cost V 5 bases and J 7 bases, with 18 bases left between them. CDR3: CASSPTSQGLQPQHF. The CDR3, as DNA: TGTGCCAGCAGCCCCACCTCACAGGGTCTCCAGCCCCAGCATTTT.

The V call is TRBV2, the J call TRBJ1-1; D unresolved. V gave up 5 bases and J gave up 3 bases, with 13 bases separating them. Germline V gene lookup returns CDR1 SNHLY and CDR2 FYNNEI. The CDR3 totals 14 residues. CDR3 region: CASSINLGYTEAFF. The CDR3 nucleotides are TGTGCCAGCAGTATCAATCTGGGTTACACTGAAGCTTTCTTT. Looking up the rest from reference TRBV2 and TRBJ1-1 gives the full variable domain: EPEVTQTPSHQVTQMGQEVILRCVPISNHLYFYWYRQILGQKVEFLVSFYNNEISEKSEIFDDQFSVERPDGSNFTLKIRSTKLEDSAMYFCASSINLGYTEAFFGQGTRLTVV.

The rearrangement joins TRBV2 to TRBJ1-5; no clear D gene. The CDR3 loop spans 11 amino acids. The V end was cut by 1 base, the J end by 9 bases, with 4 bases between. In germline, CDR1 is SNHLY, CDR2 FYNNEI. CDR3 DNA sequence: TGTGCCAGCAGTGAAGAAGGGCCCCAGCATTTT. Its translation: CASSEEGPQHF.